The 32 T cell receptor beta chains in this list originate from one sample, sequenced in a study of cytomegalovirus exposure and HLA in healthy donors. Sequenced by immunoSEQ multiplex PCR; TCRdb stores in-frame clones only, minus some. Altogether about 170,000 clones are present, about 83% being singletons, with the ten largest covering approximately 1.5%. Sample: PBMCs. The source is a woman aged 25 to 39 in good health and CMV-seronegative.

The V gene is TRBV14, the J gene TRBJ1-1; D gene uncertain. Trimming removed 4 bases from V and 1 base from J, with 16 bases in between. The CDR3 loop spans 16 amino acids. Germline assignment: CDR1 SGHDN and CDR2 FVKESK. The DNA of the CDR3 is TGTGCCAGCAGCCTCCGGGCGGGGTATACGAACACTGAAGCTTTCTTT. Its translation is CASSLRAGYTNTEAFF.

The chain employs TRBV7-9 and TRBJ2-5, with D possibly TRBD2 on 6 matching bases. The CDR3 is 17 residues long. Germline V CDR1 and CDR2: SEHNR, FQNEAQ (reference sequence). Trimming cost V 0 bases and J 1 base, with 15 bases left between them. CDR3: CASSLARAGGVQETQYF. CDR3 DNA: TGTGCCAGCAGCTTAGCGCGGGCAGGAGGGGTCCAAGAGACCCAGTACTTC.

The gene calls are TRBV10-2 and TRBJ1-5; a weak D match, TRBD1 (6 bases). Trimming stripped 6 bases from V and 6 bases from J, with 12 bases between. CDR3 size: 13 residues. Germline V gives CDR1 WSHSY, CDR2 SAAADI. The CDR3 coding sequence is TGCGCCAGCAGCGCAGGGGTGGTTCAGCCCCAGCATTTT. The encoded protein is CASSAGVVQPQHF.

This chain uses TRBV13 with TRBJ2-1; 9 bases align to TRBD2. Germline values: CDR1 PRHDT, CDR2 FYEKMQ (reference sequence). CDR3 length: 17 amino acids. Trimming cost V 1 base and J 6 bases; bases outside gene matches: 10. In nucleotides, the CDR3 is TGTGCCAGCAGCTTAGACCCGGGACTAGCCAGGGGCAATGAGCAGTTCTTC. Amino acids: CASSLDPGLARGNEQFF.

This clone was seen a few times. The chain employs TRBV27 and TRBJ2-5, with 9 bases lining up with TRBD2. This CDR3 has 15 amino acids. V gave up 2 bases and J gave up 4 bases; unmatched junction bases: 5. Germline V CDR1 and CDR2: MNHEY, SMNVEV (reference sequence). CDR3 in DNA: TGTGCCAGCAGTTTAGCGGGGGGGCCTAGAGAGACCCAGTACTTC. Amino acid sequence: CASSLAGGPRETQYF.

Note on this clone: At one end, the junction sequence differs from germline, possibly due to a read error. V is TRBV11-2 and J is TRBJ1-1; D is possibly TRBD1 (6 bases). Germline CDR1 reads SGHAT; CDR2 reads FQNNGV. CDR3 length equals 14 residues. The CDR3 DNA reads TGTGCCAGCAGCCCCCAAACAGGGAACACTAAAGCTTTCTTT. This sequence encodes CASSPQTGNTKAFF. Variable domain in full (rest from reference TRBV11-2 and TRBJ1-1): EAGVAQSPRYKIIEKRQSVAFWCNPISGHATLYWYQQILGQGPKLLIQFQNNGVVDDSQLPKDRFSAERLKGVDSTLKIQPAKLEDSAVYLCASSPQTGNTKAFFGQGTRLTVV.

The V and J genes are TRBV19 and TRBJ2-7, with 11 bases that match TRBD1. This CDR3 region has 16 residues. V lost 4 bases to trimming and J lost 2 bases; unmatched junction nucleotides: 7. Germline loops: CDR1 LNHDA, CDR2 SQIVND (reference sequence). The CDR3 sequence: CASSSIPGQGAYEQYF. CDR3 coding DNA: TGTGCCAGTAGTAGTATCCCGGGACAGGGGGCCTACGAGCAGTACTTC.

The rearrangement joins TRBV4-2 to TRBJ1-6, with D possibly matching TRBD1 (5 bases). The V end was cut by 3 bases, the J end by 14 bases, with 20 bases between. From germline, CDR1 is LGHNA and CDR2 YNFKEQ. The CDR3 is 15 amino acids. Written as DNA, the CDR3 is TGTGCCAGCAGCCAGGGGGAGGGGCTGAGTCGATCCCTCCACTTT. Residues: CASSQGEGLSRSLHF.

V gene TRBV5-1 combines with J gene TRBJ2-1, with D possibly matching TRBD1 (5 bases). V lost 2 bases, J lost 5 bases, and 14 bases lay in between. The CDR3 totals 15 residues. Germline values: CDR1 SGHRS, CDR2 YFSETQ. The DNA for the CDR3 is TGCGCCAGCAGCTTCCCGCAGGGAAGAAACAATGAGCAGTTCTTC. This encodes CASSFPQGRNNEQFF.

CDR3 nucleotide sequence: TGTGCCAGCAGCTTGGGGAGGAGGGAGACCGGGGAGCTGTTTTTT. Translation gives CASSLGRRETGELFF. This chain joins TRBV5-6 and TRBJ2-2; the D gene is possibly TRBD2 (6 bases). Germline loops: CDR1 SGHDT, CDR2 YYEEEE. V lost 0 bases to trimming and J lost 5 bases, with 11 bases between them. The CDR3 is 15 residues long.

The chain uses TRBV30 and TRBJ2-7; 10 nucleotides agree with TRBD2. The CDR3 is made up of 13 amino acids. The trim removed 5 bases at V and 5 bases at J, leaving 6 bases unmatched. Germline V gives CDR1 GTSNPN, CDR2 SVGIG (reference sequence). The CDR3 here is CAWRSSGGHEQYF. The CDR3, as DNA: TGTGCCTGGCGATCTAGCGGGGGCCACGAGCAGTACTTC.

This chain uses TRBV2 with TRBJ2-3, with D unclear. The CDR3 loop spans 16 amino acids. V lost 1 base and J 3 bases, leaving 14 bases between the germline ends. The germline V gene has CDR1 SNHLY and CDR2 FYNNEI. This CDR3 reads CASSEVVALKTDTQYF. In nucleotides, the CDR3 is TGTGCCAGCAGTGAAGTTGTGGCCTTGAAAACAGATACGCAGTATTTT.

CDR3 sequence: CACPFGGEYNEQFF. Written as DNA, the CDR3 is TGTGCCTGCCCTTTTGGCGGGGAGTACAATGAGCAGTTCTTC. The V and J genes are TRBV30 and TRBJ2-1; D may be TRBD2 (6 bases). V was trimmed by 6 bases and J by 4 bases, leaving 16 bases between them. This CDR3 comprises 14 residues. Germline assignment: CDR1 GTSNPN and CDR2 SVGIG (reference sequence).

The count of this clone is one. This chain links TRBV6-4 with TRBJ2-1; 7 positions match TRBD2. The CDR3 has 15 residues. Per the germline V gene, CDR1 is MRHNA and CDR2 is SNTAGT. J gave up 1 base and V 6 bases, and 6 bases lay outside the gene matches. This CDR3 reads CASSVGRGSYNEQFF. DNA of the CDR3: TGTGCCAGCAGCGTGGGGAGGGGTTCCTACAATGAGCAGTTCTTC.

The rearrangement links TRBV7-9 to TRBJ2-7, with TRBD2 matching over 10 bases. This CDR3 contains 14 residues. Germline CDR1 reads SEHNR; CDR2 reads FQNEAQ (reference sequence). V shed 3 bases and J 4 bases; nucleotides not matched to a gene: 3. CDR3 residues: CASSLGLASYEQYF. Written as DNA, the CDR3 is TGTGCCAGCAGCTTGGGACTAGCGAGTTACGAGCAGTACTTC. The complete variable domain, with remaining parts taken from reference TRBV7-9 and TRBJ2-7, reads DTGVSQNPRHKITKRGQNVTFRCDPISEHNRLYWYRQTLGQGPEFLTYFQNEAQLEKSRLLSDRFSAERPKGSFSTLEIQRTEQGDSAMYLCASSLGLASYEQYFGPGTRLTVT.

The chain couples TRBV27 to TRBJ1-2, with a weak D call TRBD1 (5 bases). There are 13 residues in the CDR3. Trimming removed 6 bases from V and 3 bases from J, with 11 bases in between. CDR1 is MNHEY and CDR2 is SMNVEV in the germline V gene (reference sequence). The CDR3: CASSTGQHYGYTF. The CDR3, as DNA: TGTGCCAGCAGCACAGGACAACACTATGGCTACACCTTC.

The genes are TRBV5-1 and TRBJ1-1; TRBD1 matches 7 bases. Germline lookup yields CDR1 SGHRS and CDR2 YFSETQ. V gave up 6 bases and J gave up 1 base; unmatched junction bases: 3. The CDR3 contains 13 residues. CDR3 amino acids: CASTRQGNTEAFF. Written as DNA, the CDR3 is TGCGCCAGCACGAGACAGGGGAACACTGAAGCTTTCTTT.

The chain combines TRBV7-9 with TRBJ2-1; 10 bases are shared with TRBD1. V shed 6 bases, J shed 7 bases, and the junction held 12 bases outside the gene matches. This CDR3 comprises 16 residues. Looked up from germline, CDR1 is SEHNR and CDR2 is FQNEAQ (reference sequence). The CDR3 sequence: CASSSPGQGIVNEQFF. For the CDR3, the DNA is TGTGCCAGCAGTTCTCCGGGACAGGGGATTGTGAATGAGCAGTTCTTC.

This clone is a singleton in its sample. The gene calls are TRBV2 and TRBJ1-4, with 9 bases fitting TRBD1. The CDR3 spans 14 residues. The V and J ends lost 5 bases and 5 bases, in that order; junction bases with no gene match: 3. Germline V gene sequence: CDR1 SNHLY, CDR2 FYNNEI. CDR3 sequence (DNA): TGTGCCAGCAGTCTGGACAGGGGAAATGAAAAACTGTTTTTT. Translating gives CASSLDRGNEKLFF.

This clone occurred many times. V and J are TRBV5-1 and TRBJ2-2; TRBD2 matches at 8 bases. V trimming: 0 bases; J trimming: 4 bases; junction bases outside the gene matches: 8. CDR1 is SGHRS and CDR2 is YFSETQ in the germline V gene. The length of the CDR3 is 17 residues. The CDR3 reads CASSLVSGLAATGELFF. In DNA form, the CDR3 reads TGCGCCAGCAGCTTGGTTTCCGGACTAGCAGCCACCGGGGAGCTGTTTTTT.

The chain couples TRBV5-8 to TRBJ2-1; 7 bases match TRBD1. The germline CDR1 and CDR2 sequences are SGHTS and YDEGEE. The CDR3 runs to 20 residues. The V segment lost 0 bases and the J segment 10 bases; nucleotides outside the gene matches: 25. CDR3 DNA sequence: TGTGCCAGCAGCTTGGGAGGGGGCTTATACTCGCCGGAAATTGTCCCGGAGCAGTTCTTC. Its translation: CASSLGGGLYSPEIVPEQFF.

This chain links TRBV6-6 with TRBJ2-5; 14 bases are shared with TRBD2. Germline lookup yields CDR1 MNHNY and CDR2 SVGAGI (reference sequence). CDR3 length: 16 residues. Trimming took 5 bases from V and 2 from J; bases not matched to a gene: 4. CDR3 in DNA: TGTGCCAGCAGTCCGGGACTAGCGGGAGAACAAGAGACCCAGTACTTC. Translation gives CASSPGLAGEQETQYF.

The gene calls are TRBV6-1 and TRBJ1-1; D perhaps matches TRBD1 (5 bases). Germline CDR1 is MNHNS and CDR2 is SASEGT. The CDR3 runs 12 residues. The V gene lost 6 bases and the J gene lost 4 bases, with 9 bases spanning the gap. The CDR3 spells CASSPGGTEAFF. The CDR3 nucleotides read TGTGCCAGCAGCCCCGGGGGCACTGAAGCTTTCTTT.

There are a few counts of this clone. The CDR3 DNA follows: TGCGCCAGCAGCCAAGATCCAGCGGGGAACGATGAGCAGTTCTTC. Protein sequence: CASSQDPAGNDEQFF. V usage is TRBV4-3 and J usage is TRBJ2-1; the match to TRBD2 covers 7 bases. Trimming removed 0 bases from V and 8 bases from J; junction bases left unmatched: 7. Germline lookup yields CDR1 LGHNA and CDR2 YSLEER. This CDR3 has 15 amino acids.

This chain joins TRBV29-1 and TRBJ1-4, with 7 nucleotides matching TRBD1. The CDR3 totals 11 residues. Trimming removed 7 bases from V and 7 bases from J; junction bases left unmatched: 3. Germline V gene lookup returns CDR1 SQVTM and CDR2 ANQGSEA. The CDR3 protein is CSGQGSEKLFF. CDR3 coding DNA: TGCAGCGGACAGGGAAGTGAAAAACTGTTTTTT.

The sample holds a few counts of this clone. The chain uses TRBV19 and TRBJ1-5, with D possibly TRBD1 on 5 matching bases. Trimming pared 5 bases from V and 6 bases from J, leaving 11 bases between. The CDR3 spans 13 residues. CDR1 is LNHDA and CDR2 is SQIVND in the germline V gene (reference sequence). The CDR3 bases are TGTGCCAGTAGTTATTCCCAGGGTCAGCCCCAGCATTTT. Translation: CASSYSQGQPQHF.

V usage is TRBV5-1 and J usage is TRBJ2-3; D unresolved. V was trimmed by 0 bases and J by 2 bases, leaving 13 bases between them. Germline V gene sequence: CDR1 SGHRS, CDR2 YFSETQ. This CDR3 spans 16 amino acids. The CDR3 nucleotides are TGCGCCAGCAGCTTGGAACTACCCGGCTTCACAGATACGCAGTATTTT. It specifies CASSLELPGFTDTQYF.

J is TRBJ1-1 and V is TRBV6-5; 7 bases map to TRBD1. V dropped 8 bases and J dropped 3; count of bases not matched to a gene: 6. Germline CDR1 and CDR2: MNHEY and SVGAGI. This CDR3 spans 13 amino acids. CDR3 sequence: CASSRGRDTEAFF. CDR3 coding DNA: TGTGCCAGCTCGAGGGGGCGGGACACTGAAGCTTTCTTT.

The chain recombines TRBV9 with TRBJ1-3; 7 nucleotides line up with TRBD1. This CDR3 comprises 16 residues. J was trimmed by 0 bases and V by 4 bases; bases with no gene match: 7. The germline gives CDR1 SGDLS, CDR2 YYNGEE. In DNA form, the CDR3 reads TGTGCCAGCAGCCCGGGGGACAGACTCTCTGGAAACACCATATATTTT. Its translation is CASSPGDRLSGNTIYF. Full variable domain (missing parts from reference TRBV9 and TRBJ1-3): DSGVTQTPKHLITATGQRVTLRCSPRSGDLSVYWYQQSLDQGLQFLIQYYNGEERAKGNILERFSAQQFPDLHSELNLSSLELGDSALYFCASSPGDRLSGNTIYFGEGSWLTVV.

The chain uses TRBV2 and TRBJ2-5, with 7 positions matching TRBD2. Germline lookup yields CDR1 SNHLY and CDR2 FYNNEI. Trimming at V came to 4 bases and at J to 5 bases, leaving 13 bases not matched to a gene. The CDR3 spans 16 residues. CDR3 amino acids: CASSVLRLAKVETQYF. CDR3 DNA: TGTGCCAGCAGTGTTCTTCGACTAGCTAAGGTGGAGACCCAGTACTTC.

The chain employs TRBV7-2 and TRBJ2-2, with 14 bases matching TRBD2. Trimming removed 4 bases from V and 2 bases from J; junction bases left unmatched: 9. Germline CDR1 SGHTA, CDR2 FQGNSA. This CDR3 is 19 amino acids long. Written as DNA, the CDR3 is TGTGCCAGCAGCTCTCGGACTAGCGGGGGGTTAGGTAACACCGGGGAGCTGTTTTTT. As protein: CASSSRTSGGLGNTGELFF.

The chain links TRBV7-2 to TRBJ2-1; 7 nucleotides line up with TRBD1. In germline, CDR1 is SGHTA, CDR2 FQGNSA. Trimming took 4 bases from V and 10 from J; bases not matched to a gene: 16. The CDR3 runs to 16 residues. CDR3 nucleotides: TGTGCCAGCAGCTGGGCCCCACAGGGGTTCCTCGTCGAGCAGTTCTTC. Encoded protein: CASSWAPQGFLVEQFF.